Below, 9 T cell receptor beta chains from the same sample are listed, as sequenced in a study of cytomegalovirus exposure and HLA in healthy donors. PCR employed 60 Vbeta and 13 Jbeta primers. Profiling relied on immunoSEQ multiplex PCR, and the TCRdb table lists in-frame clones only, not all of them. The repertoire holds approximately 61,000 clones, with around 64% as singletons. Sequencing was carried out using PBMCs. These receptors originate from a woman aged 50 to 60 in good health and CMV-seronegative.

This CDR3 reads CASSDPGTEYGYTF. CDR3 in DNA: TGTGCCAGCAGTGACCCCGGGACAGAGTATGGCTACACCTTC. V and J are TRBV6-5 and TRBJ1-2; 7 bases match TRBD1. This CDR3 has 14 amino acids. The ends lost 5 bases at V and 5 bases at J; junction bases unmatched: 8. The germline gives CDR1 MNHEY, CDR2 SVGAGI.

This chain links TRBV2 with TRBJ1-1; a weak D match, TRBD1 (5 bases). The CDR3 runs to 14 residues. The germline V and J ends were trimmed by 1 base and 3 bases, with 9 bases remaining between them. Germline CDR1 reads SNHLY; CDR2 reads FYNNEI. The CDR3 loop is CASSEGRVYTEAFF. The CDR3 coding sequence is TGTGCCAGCAGTGAAGGCAGGGTATACACTGAAGCTTTCTTT.

The rearrangement uses TRBV7-9 and TRBJ1-1; perhaps TRBD1 as D (6 bases). The CDR3 loop spans 16 amino acids. Deletions cut 5 bases from V and 1 base from J, with 17 bases between. Germline V lookup: CDR1 SEHNR, CDR2 FQNEAQ (reference sequence). The CDR3 reads CASSIAGAGSNTEAFF. CDR3 sequence (DNA): TGTGCCAGCAGCATTGCAGGGGCTGGCTCGAACACTGAAGCTTTCTTT. Full variable domain (remainder filled in from reference TRBV7-9 and TRBJ1-1): DTGVSQNPRHKITKRGQNVTFRCDPISEHNRLYWYRQTLGQGPEFLTYFQNEAQLEKSRLLSDRFSAERPKGSFSTLEIQRTEQGDSAMYLCASSIAGAGSNTEAFFGQGTRLTVV.

This clone was counted a single time. The genes are TRBV9 and TRBJ2-2; 12 nucleotides agree with TRBD2. Germline V gene sequence: CDR1 SGDLS, CDR2 YYNGEE. CDR3 length: 18 residues. The V gene end was trimmed by 1 base and the J gene end by 4 bases; junction bases not matched to a gene: 8. CDR3 in amino acids: CASSVSSGRASGTGELFF. The CDR3 bases are TGTGCCAGCAGCGTATCTAGCGGGAGGGCCTCGGGCACCGGGGAGCTGTTTTTT.

The rearrangement joins TRBV7-9 to TRBJ2-1, with D unresolved. The germline V and J ends were trimmed by 5 bases and 4 bases, with 3 bases remaining between them. The CDR3 is 11 residues long. Germline-derived CDR1 and CDR2 are SEHNR and FQNEAQ (reference sequence). The CDR3 protein is CASSPYNEQFF. Here the CDR3 DNA reads TGTGCCAGCAGCCCATACAATGAGCAGTTCTTC.

The genes are TRBV30 and TRBJ2-2; 8 nucleotides match TRBD2. Germline CDR1 reads GTSNPN; CDR2 reads SVGIG (reference sequence). V was clipped by 4 bases and J by 3 bases; unmatched bases: 4. The CDR3 sequence is 14 residues long. The CDR3 DNA sequence: TGTGCCTGGACCGGACTAGCAGACACCGGGGAGCTGTTTTTT. It specifies CAWTGLADTGELFF. The complete variable domain, with remaining parts taken from reference TRBV30 and TRBJ2-2, reads SQTIHQWPATLVQPVGSPLSLECTVEGTSNPNLYWYRQAAGRGLQLLFYSVGIGQISSEVPQNLSASRPQDRQFILSSKKLLLSDSGFYLCAWTGLADTGELFFGEGSRLTVL.

The genes are TRBV11-3 and TRBJ1-4; D possibly corresponds to TRBD1 (5 bases). This CDR3 comprises 14 residues. CDR1 and CDR2 from the germline V gene are SGHNT and YENEEA. The V end lost 5 bases, the J end lost 5 bases, and 12 bases lay between the germline ends. The CDR3 region has the DNA TGTGCCAGCAGCGCCGGTGGGGGGAATGAAAAACTGTTTTTT. It yields the protein CASSAGGGNEKLFF.

In DNA form, the CDR3 reads TGTGCCAGCAGTTCCACAGGGGTCAATGAAAAACTGTTTTTT. This gives the protein CASSSTGVNEKLFF. The chain has TRBV6-5 and TRBJ1-4, with 7 bases fitting TRBD1. The CDR3 runs 14 residues. V shed 4 bases and J 5 bases; nucleotides not matched to a gene: 4. CDR1 is MNHEY, CDR2 SVGAGI, per germline.

This clone has just one count. The J gene is TRBJ2-2, the V gene TRBV19; D unclear. V lost 7 bases and J lost 2, with 8 bases in between. Germline lookup yields CDR1 LNHDA and CDR2 SQIVND (reference sequence). This CDR3 comprises 13 residues. This CDR3 reads CASNEVNTGELFF. The DNA of the CDR3 is TGTGCCAGTAATGAGGTAAACACCGGGGAGCTGTTTTTT.